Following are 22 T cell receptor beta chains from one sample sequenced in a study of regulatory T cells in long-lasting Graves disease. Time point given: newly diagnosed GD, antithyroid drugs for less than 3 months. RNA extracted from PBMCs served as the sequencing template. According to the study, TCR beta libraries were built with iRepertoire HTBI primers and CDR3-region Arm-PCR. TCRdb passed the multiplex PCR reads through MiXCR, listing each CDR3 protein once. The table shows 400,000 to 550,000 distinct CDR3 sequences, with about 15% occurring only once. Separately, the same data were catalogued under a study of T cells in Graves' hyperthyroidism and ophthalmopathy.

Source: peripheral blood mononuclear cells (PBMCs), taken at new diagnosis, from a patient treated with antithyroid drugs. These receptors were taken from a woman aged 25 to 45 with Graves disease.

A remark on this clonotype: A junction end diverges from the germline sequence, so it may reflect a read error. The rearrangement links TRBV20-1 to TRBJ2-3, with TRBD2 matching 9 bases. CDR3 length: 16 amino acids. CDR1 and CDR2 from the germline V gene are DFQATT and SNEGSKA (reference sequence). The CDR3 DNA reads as TGCAGTGCTGGAGACCCGCGGACTAGCGACACAGATACACAGTATTTT. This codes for CSAGDPRTSDTDTQYF.

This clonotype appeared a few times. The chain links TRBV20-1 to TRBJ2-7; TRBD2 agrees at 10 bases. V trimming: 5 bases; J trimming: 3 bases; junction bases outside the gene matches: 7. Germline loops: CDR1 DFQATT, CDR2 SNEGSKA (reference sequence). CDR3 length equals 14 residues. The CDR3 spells CSAGGGTSDYEQYF. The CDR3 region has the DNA TGCAGTGCTGGGGGGGGGACTAGCGACTACGAGCAGTACTTC.

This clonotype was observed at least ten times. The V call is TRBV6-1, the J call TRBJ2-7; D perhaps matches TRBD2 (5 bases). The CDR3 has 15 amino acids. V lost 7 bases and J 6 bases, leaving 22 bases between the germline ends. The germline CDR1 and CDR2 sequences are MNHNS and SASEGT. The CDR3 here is CASTFEGQTQLEQYF. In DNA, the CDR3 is TGTGCCAGCACCTTCGAGGGCCAAACTCAGCTCGAGCAGTACTTC.

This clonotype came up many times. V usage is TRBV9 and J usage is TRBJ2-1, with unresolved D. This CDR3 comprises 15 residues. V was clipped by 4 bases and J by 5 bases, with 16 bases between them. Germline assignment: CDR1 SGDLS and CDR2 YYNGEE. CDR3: CASSSGGREDNEQFF. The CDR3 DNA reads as TGTGCCAGCAGCTCAGGCGGTAGAGAAGACAATGAGCAGTTCTTC. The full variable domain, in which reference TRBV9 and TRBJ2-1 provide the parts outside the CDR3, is DSGVTQTPKHLITATGQRVTLRCSPRSGDLSVYWYQQSLDQGLQFLIQYYNGEERAKGNILERFSAQQFPDLHSELNLSSLELGDSALYFCASSSGGREDNEQFFGPGTRLTVL.

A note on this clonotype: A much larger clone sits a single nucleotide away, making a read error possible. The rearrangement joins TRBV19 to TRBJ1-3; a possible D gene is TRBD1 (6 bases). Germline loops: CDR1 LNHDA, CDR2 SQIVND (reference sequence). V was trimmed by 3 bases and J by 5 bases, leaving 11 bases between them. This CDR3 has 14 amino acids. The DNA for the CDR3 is TGTGCCAGTAGTATTGGACAGAGGCGAAACACCATATATTTT. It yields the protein CASSIGQRRNTIYF.

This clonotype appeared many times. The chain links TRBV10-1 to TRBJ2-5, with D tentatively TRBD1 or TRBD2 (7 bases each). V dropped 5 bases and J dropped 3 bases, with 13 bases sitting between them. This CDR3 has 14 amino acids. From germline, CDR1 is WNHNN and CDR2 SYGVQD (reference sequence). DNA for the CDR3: TGCGCCAGCAGTCAGGGGGGGCCCGAAGAGACCCAGTACTTC. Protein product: CASSQGGPEETQYF.

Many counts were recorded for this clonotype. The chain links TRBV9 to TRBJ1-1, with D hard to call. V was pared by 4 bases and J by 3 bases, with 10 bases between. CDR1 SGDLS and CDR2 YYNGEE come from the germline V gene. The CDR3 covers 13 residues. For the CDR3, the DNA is TGTGCCAGCAGCTTTGACCCAGACACTGAAGCTTTCTTT. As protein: CASSFDPDTEAFF.

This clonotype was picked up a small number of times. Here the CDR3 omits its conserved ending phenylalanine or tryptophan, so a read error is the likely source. DNA of the CDR3: TGTGCCAGCAGGGTAGCGGGAGAGGGAGAGACCCAGTACCTC. It is translated as CASRVAGEGETQYL. V is TRBV12-3 or TRBV12-4 and J is TRBJ2-5; 9 nucleotides match TRBD2. Trimming removed 6 bases from V and 4 bases from J; junction bases left unmatched: 6. This CDR3 comprises 14 residues.

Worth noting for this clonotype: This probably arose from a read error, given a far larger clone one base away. The CDR3 spells CASSLPPGGAREQFF. As DNA, the CDR3 is TGTGCCAGCAGCTTACCCCCAGGGGGAGCTCGCGAGCAGTTCTTC. The chain uses TRBV11-2 and TRBJ2-1; TRBD1 matches at 7 bases. The CDR3 is 15 amino acids. V shed 2 bases, J shed 10 bases, and the junction held 11 bases outside the gene matches. Germline CDR1 is SGHAT and CDR2 is FQNNGV.

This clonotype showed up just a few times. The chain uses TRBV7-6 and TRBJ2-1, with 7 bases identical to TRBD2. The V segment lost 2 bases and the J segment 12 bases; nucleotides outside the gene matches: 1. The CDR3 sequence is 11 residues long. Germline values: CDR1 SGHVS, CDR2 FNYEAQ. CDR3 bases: TGTGCCAGCAGCTTATCGGGGGGGCAGTTCTTC. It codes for CASSLSGGQFF. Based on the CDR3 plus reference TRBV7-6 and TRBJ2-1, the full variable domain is GAGVSQSPRYKVTKRGQDVALRCDPISGHVSLYWYRQALGQGPEFLTYFNYEAQQDKSGLPNDRFSAERPEGSISTLTIQRTEQRDSAMYRCASSLSGGQFFGPGTRLTVL.

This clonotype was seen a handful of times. Here the CDR3 reads CASPLPPTTGCSNEQFF. CDR3 bases: TGTGCCAGCCCCCTCCCCCCGACGACAGGGTGTAGCAATGAGCAGTTCTTC. This rearrangement joins TRBV27 to TRBJ2-1; the match to TRBD1 covers 7 bases. The CDR3 is made up of 17 amino acids. V was pared by 8 bases and J by 6 bases, with 19 bases of the junction left unmatched. The germline V gene encodes CDR1 MNHEY and CDR2 SMNVEV (reference sequence).

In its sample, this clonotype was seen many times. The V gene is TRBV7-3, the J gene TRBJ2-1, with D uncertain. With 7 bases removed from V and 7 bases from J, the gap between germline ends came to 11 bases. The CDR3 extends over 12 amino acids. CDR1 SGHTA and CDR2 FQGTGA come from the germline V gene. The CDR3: CASKGIGNEQFF. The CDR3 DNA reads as TGTGCCAGCAAGGGTATAGGGAATGAGCAGTTCTTC.

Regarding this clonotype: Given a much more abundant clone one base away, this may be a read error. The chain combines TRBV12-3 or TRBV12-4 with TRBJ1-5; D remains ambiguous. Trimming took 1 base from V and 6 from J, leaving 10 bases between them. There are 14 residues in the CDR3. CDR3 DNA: TGTGCCAGCAGTTTAGTGAGGGATTCTCAGCCCCAGCATTTT. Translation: CASSLVRDSQPQHF.

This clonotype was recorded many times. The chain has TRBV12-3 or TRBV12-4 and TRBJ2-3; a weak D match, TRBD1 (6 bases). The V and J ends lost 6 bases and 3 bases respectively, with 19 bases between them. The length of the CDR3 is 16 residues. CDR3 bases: TGTGCCAGCAGACGAGGGACACGCGCTGCGACAGATACGCAGTATTTT. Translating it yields CASRRGTRAATDTQYF.

This CDR3 is CATSDWTGSNTGELFF. The CDR3 DNA reads as TGTGCCACCAGTGATTGGACAGGGTCGAACACCGGGGAGCTGTTTTTT. This sequence joins TRBV24-1 and TRBJ2-2; TRBD1 aligns across 8 bases. The V gene's germline CDR1 is KGHDR and CDR2 SFDVKD. This CDR3 contains 16 residues. V shed 2 bases and J 0 bases; nucleotides not matched to a gene: 1.

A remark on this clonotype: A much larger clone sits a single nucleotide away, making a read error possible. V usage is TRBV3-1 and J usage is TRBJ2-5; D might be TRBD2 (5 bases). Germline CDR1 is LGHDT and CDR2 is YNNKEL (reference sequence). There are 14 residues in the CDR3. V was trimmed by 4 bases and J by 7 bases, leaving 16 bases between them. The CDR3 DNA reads TGTGCCAGCAGCCCCGGGATCTTTGGAGGGACCCAGTACTTC. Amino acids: CASSPGIFGGTQYF.

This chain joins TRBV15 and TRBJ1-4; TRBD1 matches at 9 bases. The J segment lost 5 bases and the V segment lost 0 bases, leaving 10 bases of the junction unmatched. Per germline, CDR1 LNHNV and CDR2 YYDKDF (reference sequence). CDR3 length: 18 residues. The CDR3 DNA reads TGTGCCACCAGCAGAGATAATCTCGGGACAGGGTCAAATGAAAAACTGTTTTTT. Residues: CATSRDNLGTGSNEKLFF.

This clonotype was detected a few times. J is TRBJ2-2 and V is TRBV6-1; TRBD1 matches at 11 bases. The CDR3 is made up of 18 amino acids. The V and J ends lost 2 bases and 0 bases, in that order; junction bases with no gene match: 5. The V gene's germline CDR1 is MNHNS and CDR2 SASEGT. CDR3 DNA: TGTGCCAGCAGTGAACGGACAGGGGGCGCCGCGAACACCGGGGAGCTGTTTTTT. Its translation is CASSERTGGAANTGELFF.

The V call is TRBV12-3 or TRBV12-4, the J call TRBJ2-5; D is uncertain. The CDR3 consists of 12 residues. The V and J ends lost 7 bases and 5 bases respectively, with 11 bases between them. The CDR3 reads CASTSTRETQYF. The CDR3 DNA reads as TGTGCCAGCACCTCTACGAGGGAGACCCAGTACTTC.

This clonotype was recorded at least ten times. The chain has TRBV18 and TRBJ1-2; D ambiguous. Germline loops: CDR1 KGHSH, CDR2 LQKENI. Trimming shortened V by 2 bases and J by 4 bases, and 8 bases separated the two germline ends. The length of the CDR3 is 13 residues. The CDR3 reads CASSPGQLYGYTF. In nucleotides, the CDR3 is TGTGCCAGCTCACCAGGTCAACTCTATGGCTACACCTTC.

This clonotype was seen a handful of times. DNA of the CDR3: TGTGCCAGCAGTTCCCCCATACTTAGCGGGAGGGCGACAGATACGCAGTATTTT. It translates to CASSSPILSGRATDTQYF. The chain is built from TRBV6-9 and TRBJ2-3; TRBD2 aligns across 11 bases. This CDR3 region has 18 residues. V lost 4 bases, J lost 3 bases, and 12 bases stayed unmatched. Germline CDR1 is MNHGY and CDR2 is SVAAGI.

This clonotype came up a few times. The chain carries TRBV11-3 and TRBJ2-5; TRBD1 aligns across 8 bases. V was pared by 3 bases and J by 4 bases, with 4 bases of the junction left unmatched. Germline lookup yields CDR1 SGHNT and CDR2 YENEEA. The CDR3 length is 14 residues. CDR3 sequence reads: CASSLGQARETQYF. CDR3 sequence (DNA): TGTGCCAGCAGCTTGGGACAGGCAAGAGAGACCCAGTACTTC.